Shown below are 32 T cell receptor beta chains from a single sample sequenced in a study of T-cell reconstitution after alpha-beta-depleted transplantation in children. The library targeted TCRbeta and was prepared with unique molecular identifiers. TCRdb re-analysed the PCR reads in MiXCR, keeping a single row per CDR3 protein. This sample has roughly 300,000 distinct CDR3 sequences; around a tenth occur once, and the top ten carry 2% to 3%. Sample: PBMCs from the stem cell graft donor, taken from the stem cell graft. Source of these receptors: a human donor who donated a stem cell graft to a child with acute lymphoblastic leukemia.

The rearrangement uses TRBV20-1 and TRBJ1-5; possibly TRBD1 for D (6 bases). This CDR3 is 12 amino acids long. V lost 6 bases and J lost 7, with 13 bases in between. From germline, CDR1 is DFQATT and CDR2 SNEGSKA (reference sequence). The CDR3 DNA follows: TGCAGTGCGGGGAACAGGGTGCAGCCCCAGCATTTT. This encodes CSAGNRVQPQHF.

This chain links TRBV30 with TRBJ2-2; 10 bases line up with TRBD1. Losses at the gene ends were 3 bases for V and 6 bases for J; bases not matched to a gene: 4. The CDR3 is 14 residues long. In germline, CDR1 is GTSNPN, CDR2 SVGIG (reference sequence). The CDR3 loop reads CAWRETGGSGELFF. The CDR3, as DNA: TGTGCCTGGAGGGAGACAGGGGGCTCCGGGGAGCTGTTTTTT.

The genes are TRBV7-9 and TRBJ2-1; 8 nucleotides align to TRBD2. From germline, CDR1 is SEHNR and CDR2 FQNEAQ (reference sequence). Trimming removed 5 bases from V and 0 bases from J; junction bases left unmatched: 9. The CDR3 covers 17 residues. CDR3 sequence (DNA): TGTGCCAGCAGCACAAATGAGCGGGGGAACTCCTACAATGAGCAGTTCTTC. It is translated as CASSTNERGNSYNEQFF. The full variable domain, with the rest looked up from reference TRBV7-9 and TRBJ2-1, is DTGVSQNPRHKITKRGQNVTFRCDPISEHNRLYWYRQTLGQGPEFLTYFQNEAQLEKSRLLSDRFSAERPKGSFSTLEIQRTEQGDSAMYLCASSTNERGNSYNEQFFGPGTRLTVL.

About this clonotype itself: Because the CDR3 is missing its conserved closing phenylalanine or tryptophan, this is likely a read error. CDR3 DNA: TGTGCCAGCAGCTTAGTGGGGGGGGCGAGTGGTGGCTACACCTTG. This translates into CASSLVGGASGGYTL. J is TRBJ1-2 and V is TRBV7-2, with TRBD1 as a possible D gene (6 bases). The V end was cut by 1 base, the J end by 7 bases, with 16 bases between. From germline, CDR1 is SGHTA and CDR2 FQGNSA. This CDR3 spans 15 amino acids.

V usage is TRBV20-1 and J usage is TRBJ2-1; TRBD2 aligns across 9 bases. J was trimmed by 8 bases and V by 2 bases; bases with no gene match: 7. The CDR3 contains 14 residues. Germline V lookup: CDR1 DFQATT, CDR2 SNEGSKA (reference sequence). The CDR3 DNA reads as TGCAGTGCTAGACGTGCGGGAGGGATCCATGAGCAGTTCTTC. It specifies CSARRAGGIHEQFF.

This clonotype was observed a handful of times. CDR3 in DNA: TGTGCCAGCAGTTACTCCCGACAGGGATATGGCTACACCTTC. Protein sequence: CASSYSRQGYGYTF. This sequence joins TRBV6-2 or TRBV6-3 and TRBJ1-2; 7 bases map to TRBD1. Looked up from germline, CDR1 is MNHEY and CDR2 is SVGEGT. CDR3 size: 14 residues. Trimming removed 0 bases from V and 5 bases from J; junction bases left unmatched: 3.

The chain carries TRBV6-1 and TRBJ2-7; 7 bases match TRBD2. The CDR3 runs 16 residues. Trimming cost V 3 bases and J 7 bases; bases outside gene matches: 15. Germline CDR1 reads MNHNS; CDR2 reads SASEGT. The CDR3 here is CASSDLRSLGGREQYF. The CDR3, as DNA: TGTGCCAGCAGTGATCTTAGGAGTTTGGGGGGGAGAGAGCAGTACTTC.

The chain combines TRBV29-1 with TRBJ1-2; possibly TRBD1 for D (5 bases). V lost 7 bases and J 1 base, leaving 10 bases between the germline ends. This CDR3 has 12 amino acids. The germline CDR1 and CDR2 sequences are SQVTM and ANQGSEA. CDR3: CSAGANNYGYTF. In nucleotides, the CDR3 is TGCAGCGCCGGGGCAAATAACTATGGCTACACCTTC.

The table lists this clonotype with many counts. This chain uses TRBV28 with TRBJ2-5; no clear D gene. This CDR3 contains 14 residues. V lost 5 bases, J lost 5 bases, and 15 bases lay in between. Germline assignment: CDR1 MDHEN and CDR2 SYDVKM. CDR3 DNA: TGTGCCAGCAGTCCCCCCCCAGCGCAGGAGACCCAGTACTTC. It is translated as CASSPPPAQETQYF.

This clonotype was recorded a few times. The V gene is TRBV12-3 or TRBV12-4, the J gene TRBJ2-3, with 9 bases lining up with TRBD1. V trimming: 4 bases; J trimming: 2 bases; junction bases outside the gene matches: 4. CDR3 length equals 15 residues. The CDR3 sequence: CASSSDRGSTDTQYF. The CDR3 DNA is TGTGCCAGCAGTTCAGACAGGGGGTCCACAGATACGCAGTATTTT.

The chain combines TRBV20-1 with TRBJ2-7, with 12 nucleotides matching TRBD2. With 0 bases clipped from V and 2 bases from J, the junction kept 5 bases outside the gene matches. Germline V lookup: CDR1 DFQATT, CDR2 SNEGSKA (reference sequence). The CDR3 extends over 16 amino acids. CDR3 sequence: CSARDRRLAGAYEQYF. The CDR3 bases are TGCAGTGCTAGAGATCGCCGACTAGCGGGGGCCTACGAGCAGTACTTC.

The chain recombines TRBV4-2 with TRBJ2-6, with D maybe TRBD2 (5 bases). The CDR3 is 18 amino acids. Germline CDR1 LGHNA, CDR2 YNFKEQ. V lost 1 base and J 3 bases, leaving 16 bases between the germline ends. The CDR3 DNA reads TGTGCCAGCAGCCAAGCAGGACTCTCAGTGAATGGGGCCAACGTCCTGACTTTC. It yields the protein CASSQAGLSVNGANVLTF.

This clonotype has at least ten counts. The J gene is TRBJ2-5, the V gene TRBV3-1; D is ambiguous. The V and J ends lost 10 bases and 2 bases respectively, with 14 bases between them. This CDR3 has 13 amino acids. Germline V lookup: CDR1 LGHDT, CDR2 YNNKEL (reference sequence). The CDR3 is CATHPWGQETQYF. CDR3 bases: TGTGCCACCCACCCCTGGGGACAAGAGACCCAGTACTTC.

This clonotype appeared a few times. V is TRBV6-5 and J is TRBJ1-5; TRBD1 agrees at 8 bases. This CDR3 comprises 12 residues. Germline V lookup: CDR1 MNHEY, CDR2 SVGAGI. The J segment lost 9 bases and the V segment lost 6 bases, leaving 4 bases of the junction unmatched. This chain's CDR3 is CASSPRGLPQHF. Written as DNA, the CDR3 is TGTGCCAGCAGCCCCAGGGGGCTGCCCCAGCATTTT.

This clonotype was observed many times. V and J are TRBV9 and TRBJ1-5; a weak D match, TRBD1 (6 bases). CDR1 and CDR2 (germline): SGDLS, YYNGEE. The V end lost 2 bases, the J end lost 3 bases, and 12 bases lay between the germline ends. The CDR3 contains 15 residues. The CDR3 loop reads CASSVAGEANQPQHF. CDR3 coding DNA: TGTGCCAGCAGCGTGGCAGGGGAGGCCAATCAGCCCCAGCATTTT.

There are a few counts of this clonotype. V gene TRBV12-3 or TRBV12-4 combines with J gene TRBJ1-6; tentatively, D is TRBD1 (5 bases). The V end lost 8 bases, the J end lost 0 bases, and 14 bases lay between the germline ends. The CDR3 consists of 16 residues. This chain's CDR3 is CASESGTSSYNSPLHF. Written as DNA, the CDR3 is TGTGCCAGCGAGTCGGGGACGAGCTCCTATAATTCACCCCTCCACTTT.

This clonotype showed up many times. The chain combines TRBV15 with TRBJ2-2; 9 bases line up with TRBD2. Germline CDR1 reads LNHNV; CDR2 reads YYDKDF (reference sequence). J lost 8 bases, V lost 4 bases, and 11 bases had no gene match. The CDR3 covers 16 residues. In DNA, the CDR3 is TGTGCCACCAGCACTAGCGGGAATCCAGAACGGGGGGAGCTGTTTTTT. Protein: CATSTSGNPERGELFF.

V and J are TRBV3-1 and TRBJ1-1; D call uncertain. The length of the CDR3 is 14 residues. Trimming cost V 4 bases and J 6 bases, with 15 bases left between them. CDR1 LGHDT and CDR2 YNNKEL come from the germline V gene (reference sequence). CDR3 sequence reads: CASSPTRTGSEAFF. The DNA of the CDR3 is TGTGCCAGCAGCCCCACCCGGACGGGGTCTGAAGCTTTCTTT.

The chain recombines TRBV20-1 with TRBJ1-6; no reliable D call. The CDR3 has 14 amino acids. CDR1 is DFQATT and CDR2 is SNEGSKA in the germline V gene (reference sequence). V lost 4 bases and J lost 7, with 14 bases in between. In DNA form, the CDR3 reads TGCAGTGCTACATGCGGGCACCTAAATTCACCCCTCCACTTT. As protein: CSATCGHLNSPLHF.

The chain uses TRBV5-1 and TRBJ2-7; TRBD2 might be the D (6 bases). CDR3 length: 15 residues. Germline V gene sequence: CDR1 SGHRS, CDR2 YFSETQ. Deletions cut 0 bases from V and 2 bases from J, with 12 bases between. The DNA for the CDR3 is TGCGCCAGCAGCTTGGGAGCGGGCCATGCCTACGAGCAGTACTTC. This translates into CASSLGAGHAYEQYF.

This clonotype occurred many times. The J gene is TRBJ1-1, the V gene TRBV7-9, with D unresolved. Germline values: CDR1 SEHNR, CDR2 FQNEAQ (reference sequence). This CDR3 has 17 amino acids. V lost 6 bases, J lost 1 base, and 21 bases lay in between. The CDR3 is CASSPMGRLGRNTEAFF. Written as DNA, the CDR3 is TGTGCCAGCAGTCCTATGGGTCGCTTGGGAAGGAACACTGAAGCTTTCTTT.

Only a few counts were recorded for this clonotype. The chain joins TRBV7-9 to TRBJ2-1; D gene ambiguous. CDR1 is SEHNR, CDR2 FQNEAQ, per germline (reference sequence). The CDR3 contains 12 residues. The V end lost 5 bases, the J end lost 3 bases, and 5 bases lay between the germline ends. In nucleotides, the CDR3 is TGTGCCAGCAGCAGCCTCTACAATGAGCAGTTCTTC. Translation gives CASSSLYNEQFF.

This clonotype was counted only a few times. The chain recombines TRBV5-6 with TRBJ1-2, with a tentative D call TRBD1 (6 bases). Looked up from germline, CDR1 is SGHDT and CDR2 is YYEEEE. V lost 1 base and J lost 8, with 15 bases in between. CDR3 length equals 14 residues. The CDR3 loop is CASSLHQGFYGYTF. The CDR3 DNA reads TGTGCCAGCAGCTTGCATCAGGGGTTCTACGGCTACACCTTC.

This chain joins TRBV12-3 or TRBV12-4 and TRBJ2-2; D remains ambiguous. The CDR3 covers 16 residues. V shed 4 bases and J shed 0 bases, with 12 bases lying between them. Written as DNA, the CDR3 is TGTGCCAGCAGTTCTCCCCCGTTGGCGAACACCGGGGAGCTGTTTTTT. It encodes CASSSPPLANTGELFF.

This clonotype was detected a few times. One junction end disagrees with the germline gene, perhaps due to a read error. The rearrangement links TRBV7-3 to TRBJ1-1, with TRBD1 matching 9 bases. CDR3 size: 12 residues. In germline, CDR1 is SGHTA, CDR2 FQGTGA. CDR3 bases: TGTGCCAGCAGCTTAAGGACAGGGGCCCTCGTGTTT. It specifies CASSLRTGALVF.

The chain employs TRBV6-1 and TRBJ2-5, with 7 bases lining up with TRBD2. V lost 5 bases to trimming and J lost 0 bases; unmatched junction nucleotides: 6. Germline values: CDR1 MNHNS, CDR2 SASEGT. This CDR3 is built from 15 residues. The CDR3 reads CASSPRGVNQETQYF. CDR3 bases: TGTGCCAGCAGTCCCCGGGGGGTTAACCAAGAGACCCAGTACTTC.

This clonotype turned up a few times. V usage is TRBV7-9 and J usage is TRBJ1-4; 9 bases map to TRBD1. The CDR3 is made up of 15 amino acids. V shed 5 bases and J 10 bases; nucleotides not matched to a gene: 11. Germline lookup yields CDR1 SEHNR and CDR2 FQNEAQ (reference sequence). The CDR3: CASSHRDRAVGKLFF. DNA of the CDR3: TGTGCCAGCAGCCACCGGGACAGGGCAGTCGGAAAACTGTTTTTT.

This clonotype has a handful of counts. CDR3 sequence: CASRAPPGLEQYF. The CDR3, as DNA: TGTGCCAGCAGGGCCCCCCCTGGCCTCGAGCAGTACTTC. The J gene is TRBJ2-7, the V gene TRBV2; D gene ambiguous. V gave up 6 bases and J gave up 6 bases, with 15 bases separating them. The CDR3 is made up of 13 amino acids. Germline CDR1 and CDR2: SNHLY and FYNNEI.

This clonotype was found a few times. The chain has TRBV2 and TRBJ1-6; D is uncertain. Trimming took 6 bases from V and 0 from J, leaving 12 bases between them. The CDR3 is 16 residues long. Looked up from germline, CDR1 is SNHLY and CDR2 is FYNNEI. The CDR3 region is CASRRSGSSYNSPLHF. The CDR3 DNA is TGTGCCAGCAGGAGGTCGGGGAGCTCCTATAATTCACCCCTCCACTTT.

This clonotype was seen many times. Written as DNA, the CDR3 is TGCAGTGCCCCTCCAGGGGGGCCAAAAAACATTCAGTACTTC. Residues: CSAPPGGPKNIQYF. The rearrangement uses TRBV20-1 and TRBJ2-4, with TRBD1 as a possible D gene (7 bases). CDR3 length: 14 residues. CDR1 and CDR2 from the germline V gene are DFQATT and SNEGSKA (reference sequence). The ends were cut back, 6 bases at V and 4 bases at J, with 16 bases in the middle.

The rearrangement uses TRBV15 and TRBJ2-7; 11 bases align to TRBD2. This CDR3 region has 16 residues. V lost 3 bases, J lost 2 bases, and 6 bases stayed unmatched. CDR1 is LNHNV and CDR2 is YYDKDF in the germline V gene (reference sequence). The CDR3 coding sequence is TGTGCCACCAGCAGCCCGGGACTAGCGGCTACCTACGAGCAGTACTTC. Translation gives CATSSPGLAATYEQYF.

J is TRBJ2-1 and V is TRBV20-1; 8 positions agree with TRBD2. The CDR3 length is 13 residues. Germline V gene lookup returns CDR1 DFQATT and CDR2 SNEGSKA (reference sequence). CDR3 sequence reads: CSGLALSYNEQFF. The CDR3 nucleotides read TGCAGCGGACTAGCCCTCTCCTACAATGAGCAGTTCTTC.